These T cell receptor beta chains were read from a single sample in a study of T-cell reconstitution after alpha-beta-depleted transplantation in children. TCRdb reprocessed the PCR reads via MiXCR and lists one record per CDR3 protein. Altogether about 600,000 distinct CDR3 sequences are present, approximately 22% being singletons, with the ten largest covering around 14%. Here the sequenced sample was PBMCs, mostly from graft donor cells, taken 360 days after TCRalphabeta/CD19-depleted stem cell transplant. Receptors originate from a boy less than two years old who had a stem cell transplant for acute myeloid leukemia, so the T cells may come from the graft donor. CDR3s include the opening cysteine and the closing phenylalanine or tryptophan. Fields, in order: clone size, V gene, J gene, CDR3 protein. Clone size is shown for a subset of rows, as once, few, many or a class of expanded clone.

few	TRBV6-5	TRBJ1-1	CASSYMGGTEAFF
many	TRBV6-1	TRBJ2-1	CASTIAYPSSYNEQFF
.	TRBV4-1	TRBJ2-3	CASSHLGLTSTDTQYF
.	TRBV18	TRBJ2-3	CASSLIREGTDTQYF
few	TRBV5-4	TRBJ2-2	CASSLELQSTNTGELFF
.	TRBV12-5	TRBJ2-1	CASGLPTPHTGRFSYNEQFF
few	TRBV7-9	TRBJ1-1	CASSLRPGAEAFF
few	TRBV6-1	TRBJ1-2	CASSPSQTAPYTF
many	TRBV5-1	TRBJ2-1	CASSLRGDGTNEQFF
many	TRBV5-1	TRBJ2-5	CASSLGVETQYF
.	TRBV20-1	TRBJ1-4	CSATRGTNEKLFF
few	TRBV20-1	TRBJ2-1	CSARDYGGVSSYNEQFF
.	TRBV2	TRBJ2-1	CASSAAGGYNEQFF
many	TRBV3-1	TRBJ1-5	CASSFSWDSNQPQHF